The 25 T cell receptor beta chains presented below share a single source sample, sequenced in a study of CD8+CD57+ T cells in acquired aplastic anemia (dated by TCRdb to the late 2010s). Flow cytometry had shown CD8+CD57+ cell expansion in the patients selected for sequencing. Sequencing was carried out with an Illumina HiSeq 2000. Profiling of TCR beta VDJ combinations and CDR3 sequences used genomic DNA as the template. TCRdb reprocessing: public reads trimmed at Q25 with fastp, clones called with MiXCR, in-frame beta chains kept. Every CDR3 protein is listed once, alongside the most common genes and DNA of its rows. For this sample there are about 160,000 distinct CDR3 sequences; more than 45% appear just once. The ten top clones hold approximately 2.9% of the sample. What was sequenced was sorted CD4+, CD8+, or CD8+CD57+ T cells (not recorded which) from PBMCs. These receptors all stem from a human donor with aplastic anemia.

This clonotype was counted a few times. A much larger clone differs by one base, so this may be a read error. The genes are TRBV20-1 and TRBJ2-5; tentatively, D is TRBD2 (6 bases). With 4 bases removed from V and 5 bases from J, the gap between germline ends came to 17 bases. The CDR3 sequence is 14 residues long. Germline V gene sequence: CDR1 DFQATT, CDR2 SNEGSKA (reference sequence). The DNA of the CDR3 is TGCAGTGCTACCCCCGGCGGGAATCTTGAGACCCAGTACTTC. Its protein is CSATPGGNLETQYF.

As concerns this clonotype: A junction boundary mismatches the germline segment, possibly from a read error. The chain carries TRBV7-7 and TRBJ2-3, with D unresolved. CDR1 and CDR2 from the germline V gene are SSHAT and FNYEAQ (reference sequence). This CDR3 is built from 13 residues. This chain's CDR3 is CASSQQFGDTQYF. CDR3 sequence (DNA): TGTGCTAGCAGCCAGCAGTTTGGGGATACGCAGTATTTT.

The chain links TRBV6-1 to TRBJ2-3; D call uncertain. V gave up 5 bases and J gave up 3 bases, with 3 bases separating them. The germline V gene has CDR1 MNHNS and CDR2 SASEGT. The CDR3 loop spans 11 amino acids. The CDR3 sequence is CASSHTDTQYF. CDR3 coding DNA: TGTGCCAGCAGTCATACAGATACGCAGTATTTT.

This clonotype was detected ten times or more. The V gene is TRBV19, the J gene TRBJ2-4, with D perhaps TRBD2 (5 bases). The CDR3 consists of 14 residues. Trimming took off 8 bases at V and 5 bases at J, with 16 bases between the two ends. Germline CDR1 and CDR2: LNHDA and SQIVND (reference sequence). Here the CDR3 DNA reads TGTGCCAGTGCCCGGGCGGGTCCGGAAAACATTCAGTACTTC. Its translation is CASARAGPENIQYF.

This chain links TRBV25-1 with TRBJ1-2; the D gene is possibly TRBD1 (5 bases). The CDR3 is made up of 13 amino acids. Trimming took 4 bases from V and 4 from J, leaving 10 bases between them. The germline gives CDR1 MGHDK, CDR2 SYGVNS. CDR3 sequence reads: CASSGQGPYGYTF. CDR3 nucleotides: TGTGCCAGCAGTGGTCAGGGTCCCTATGGCTACACCTTC.

This chain links TRBV5-1 with TRBJ2-7; D is undetermined. This CDR3 spans 14 amino acids. V dropped 5 bases and J dropped 0 bases, with 12 bases sitting between them. Germline loops: CDR1 SGHRS, CDR2 YFSETQ. The CDR3 here is CASRGTESSYEQYF. The CDR3 DNA sequence: TGCGCCAGCAGAGGCACGGAGAGCTCCTACGAGCAGTACTTC.

The genes are TRBV7-9 and TRBJ2-1, with D uncertain. V gave up 6 bases and J gave up 12 bases, with 12 bases separating them. The CDR3 spans 11 residues. Germline loops: CDR1 SEHNR, CDR2 FQNEAQ (reference sequence). The CDR3 loop reads CASRGLDTQFF. As DNA, the CDR3 is TGTGCCAGCAGGGGGTTGGATACGCAGTTCTTC.

This clonotype was counted many times. The chain employs TRBV6-1 and TRBJ1-5; D unclear. The CDR3 totals 9 residues. V was pared by 10 bases and J by 5 bases, with 3 bases between. Germline V CDR1 and CDR2: MNHNS, SASEGT. The chain's CDR3 is CATHQPQHF. In nucleotides, the CDR3 is TGTGCCACCCATCAGCCCCAGCATTTT.

Remarks on this clonotype: A much larger clone is a single base away; this may be a read error. V gene TRBV6-2 or TRBV6-3 combines with J gene TRBJ2-7; 8 bases fit TRBD1. The ends lost 6 bases at V and 2 bases at J; junction bases unmatched: 12. CDR1 MNHEY and CDR2 SVGEGT come from the germline V gene. This CDR3 is 16 amino acids long. CDR3 in DNA: TGTGCCAGCAGCCAACCCGGACAGGGAACCCCCTACGAGCAGTACTTC. It yields the protein CASSQPGQGTPYEQYF.

The chain uses TRBV9 and TRBJ1-2, with D perhaps matching TRBD1 (6 bases). Trimming left V 5 bases short and J 6 bases short, with 11 bases between. From germline, CDR1 is SGDLS and CDR2 YYNGEE. The CDR3 is made up of 12 amino acids. The CDR3 is CASRPEGDGYTF. For the CDR3, the DNA is TGTGCCAGCAGGCCGGAGGGGGATGGCTACACCTTC.

The V call is TRBV2, the J call TRBJ1-6; D not resolved. The V and J ends lost 8 bases and 8 bases respectively, with 19 bases between them. There are 15 residues in the CDR3. Germline V CDR1 and CDR2: SNHLY, FYNNEI. The DNA of the CDR3 is TGTGCCAGCGCGGTCCAGGCAGTACGAGATTCACCCCTCCACTTT. Its translation is CASAVQAVRDSPLHF.

This clonotype was seen at least ten times. The rearrangement joins TRBV5-5 to TRBJ1-1; 8 bases fit TRBD1. Germline CDR1 reads SGHKS; CDR2 reads YYEKEE (reference sequence). This CDR3 comprises 13 residues. After removal of 4 bases from V and 4 bases from J, the junction contained 3 bases not matched to a gene. In DNA, the CDR3 is TGTGCCAGCAGCCCAGGACAGGGCACTGAAGCTTTCTTT. Translating it yields CASSPGQGTEAFF.

This clonotype occurred many times. The chain is built from TRBV20-1 and TRBJ1-1, with 8 bases identical to TRBD1. This CDR3 is 13 amino acids long. Trimming took 5 bases from V and 1 from J; bases not matched to a gene: 3. The germline CDR1 and CDR2 sequences are DFQATT and SNEGSKA (reference sequence). In nucleotides, the CDR3 is TGCAGTGCTCTTGGGACAGGGAACACTGAAGCTTTCTTT. Protein sequence: CSALGTGNTEAFF.

There are many counts of this clonotype. As DNA, the CDR3 is TGCAGTGCTAGAGATCAATCTAGCGGGATGGCAGATACGCAGTATTTT. Amino acid sequence: CSARDQSSGMADTQYF. The chain carries TRBV20-1 and TRBJ2-3, with 9 bases aligning to TRBD2. The CDR3 loop spans 16 amino acids. From germline, CDR1 is DFQATT and CDR2 SNEGSKA (reference sequence). V lost 0 bases, J lost 4 bases, and 8 bases stayed unmatched.

The rearrangement links TRBV2 to TRBJ2-7; 11 bases are a match to TRBD2. Germline V gene data show CDR1 as SNHLY and CDR2 as FYNNEI. V was pared by 8 bases and J by 5 bases, with 11 bases of the junction left unmatched. The CDR3 is made up of 15 amino acids. CDR3 coding DNA: TGTGCCAGCGGAGGACTAGCGGGCGGTGGTAACGAGCAGTACTTC. Translation gives CASGGLAGGGNEQYF.

This clonotype was found many times. The chain employs TRBV7-9 and TRBJ2-1, with 14 bases that match TRBD2. Germline values: CDR1 SEHNR, CDR2 FQNEAQ (reference sequence). The CDR3 is 16 residues long. V lost 3 bases, J lost 6 bases, and 4 bases stayed unmatched. The CDR3 DNA reads as TGTGCCAGCAGCTTCGGGACTAGCGGGAGCCCCAATGAGCAGTTCTTC. Translated, it gives CASSFGTSGSPNEQFF.

Details on this clonotype: At one end the junction does not follow the germline gene, possibly because of a read error. The chain carries TRBV10-1 and TRBJ1-1; D is perhaps TRBD1 (6 bases). CDR3 size: 15 residues. The germline gives CDR1 WNHNN, CDR2 SYGVQD (reference sequence). CDR3: CAGSEKTGDLTEAFF. DNA for the CDR3: TGCGCCGGCAGTGAGAAGACAGGAGACCTCACTGAAGCTTTCTTT.

Ten or more counts support this clonotype. V and J are TRBV29-1 and TRBJ2-3; 10 nucleotides align to TRBD1. The CDR3 sequence is 15 residues long. The germline gives CDR1 SQVTM, CDR2 ANQGSEA. V was pared by 5 bases and J by 1 base, with 6 bases of the junction left unmatched. The DNA for the CDR3 is TGCAGCGTTTCTTGGGGGACAGGGGGCACAGATACGCAGTATTTT. Residues: CSVSWGTGGTDTQYF.

This clonotype was detected many times. The rearrangement links TRBV2 to TRBJ2-7; 15 bases line up with TRBD2. J lost 0 bases, V lost 9 bases, and 3 bases had no gene match. This CDR3 has 15 residues. The germline V gene has CDR1 SNHLY and CDR2 FYNNEI. CDR3 sequence (DNA): TGTGCCAGTACGGGACTAGCGGGGGGCTCCTACGAGCAGTACTTC. This gives the protein CASTGLAGGSYEQYF. Full variable domain (outside the CDR3, taken from reference TRBV2 and TRBJ2-7): EPEVTQTPSHQVTQMGQEVILRCVPISNHLYFYWYRQILGQKVEFLVSFYNNEISEKSEIFDDQFSVERPDGSNFTLKIRSTKLEDSAMYFCASTGLAGGSYEQYFGPGTRLTVT.

Note on this clonotype: A much more abundant neighbour one base away suggests this may be a read error. The chain is built from TRBV9 and TRBJ1-1; 7 bases are shared with TRBD1. The CDR3 is 15 residues long. V dropped 6 bases and J dropped 1; count of bases not matched to a gene: 9. CDR1 and CDR2 (germline): SGDLS, YYNGEE. The DNA of the CDR3 is TGTGCCAGCACATACGGACAGGACTCGAACACTGAAGCTTTCTTT. This gives the protein CASTYGQDSNTEAFF.

Turning to this clonotype: Germline and junction disagree at one end, which may indicate a read error. The chain has TRBV2 and TRBJ2-7; TRBD1 agrees at 9 bases. Germline V CDR1 and CDR2: SNHLY, FYNNEI. CDR3 length equals 14 residues. This CDR3 is CASSEGTGKYEHYF. CDR3 coding DNA: TGTGCCAGCAGTGAGGGGACAGGGAAATACGAGCATTACTTC.

This clonotype was observed at least ten times. The chain employs TRBV2 and TRBJ2-3; D unresolved. Germline lookup yields CDR1 SNHLY and CDR2 FYNNEI. V lost 3 bases and J lost 3, with 4 bases in between. CDR3 length: 12 residues. CDR3 protein: CASSEATDTQYF. Here the CDR3 DNA reads TGTGCCAGCAGTGAGGCGACAGATACGCAGTATTTT. The variable domain in full, with the rest retrieved from reference TRBV2 and TRBJ2-3, is EPEVTQTPSHQVTQMGQEVILRCVPISNHLYFYWYRQILGQKVEFLVSFYNNEISEKSEIFDDQFSVERPDGSNFTLKIRSTKLEDSAMYFCASSEATDTQYFGPGTRLTVL.

This clonotype appeared many times. The rearrangement links TRBV10-3 to TRBJ2-1; no clear D gene. Per the germline V gene, CDR1 is ENHRY and CDR2 is SYGVKD. Trimming pared 3 bases from V and 0 bases from J, leaving 9 bases between. The CDR3 has 15 amino acids. CDR3: CAISDAESSYNEQFF. The CDR3 nucleotides are TGTGCCATCAGTGACGCGGAGAGCTCCTACAATGAGCAGTTCTTC.

At least ten counts were recorded for this clonotype. For the CDR3, the DNA is TGTGCCACCAGTGATTTGGGAGCTGGTCACTCCTACAATGAGCAGTTCTTC. Translated: CATSDLGAGHSYNEQFF. The genes are TRBV24-1 and TRBJ2-1; D not certain. Between the trimmed V and J ends, which lost 0 bases and 0 bases, there was a span of 11 bases. This CDR3 spans 17 amino acids. CDR1 is KGHDR, CDR2 SFDVKD, per germline.

This clonotype appeared many times. The chain couples TRBV6-1 to TRBJ2-1; D is undetermined. CDR3 size: 15 residues. Germline CDR1 and CDR2: MNHNS and SASEGT. The V gene lost 2 bases and the J gene lost 1 base, with 9 bases spanning the gap. The CDR3 here is CASSEWLESYNEQFF. Written as DNA, the CDR3 is TGTGCCAGCAGTGAATGGCTAGAGTCCTACAATGAGCAGTTCTTC.